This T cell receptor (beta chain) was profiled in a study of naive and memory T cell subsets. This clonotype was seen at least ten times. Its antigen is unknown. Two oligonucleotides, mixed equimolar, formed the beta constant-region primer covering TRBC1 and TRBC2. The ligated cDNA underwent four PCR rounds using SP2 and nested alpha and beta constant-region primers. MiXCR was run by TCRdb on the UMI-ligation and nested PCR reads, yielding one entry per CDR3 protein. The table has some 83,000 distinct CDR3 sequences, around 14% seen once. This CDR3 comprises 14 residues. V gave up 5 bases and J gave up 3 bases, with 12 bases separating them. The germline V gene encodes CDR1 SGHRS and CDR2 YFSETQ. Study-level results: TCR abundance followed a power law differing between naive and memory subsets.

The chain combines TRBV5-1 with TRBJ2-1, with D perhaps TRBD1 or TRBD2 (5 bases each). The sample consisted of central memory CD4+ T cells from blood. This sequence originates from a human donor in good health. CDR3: CASSTGTFYNEQFF. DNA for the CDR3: TGCGCCAGCAGTACCGGGACGTTCTACAATGAGCAGTTCTTC. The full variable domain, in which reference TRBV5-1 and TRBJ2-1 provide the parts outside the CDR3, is KAGVTQTPRYLIKTRGQQVTLSCSPISGHRSVSWYQQTPGQGLQFLFEYFSETQRNKGNFPGRFSGRQFSNSRSEMNVSTLELGDSALYLCASSTGTFYNEQFFGPGTRLTVL.